What follows are 14 T cell receptor beta chains derived from one specimen sequenced in a study of cytomegalovirus exposure and HLA in healthy donors. The primer mix had 60 Vbeta and 13 Jbeta primers. Measured with immunoSEQ multiplex PCR; TCRdb has only the in-frame clones, and not every one. The specimen's table records 200,000 to 250,000 clones. Sequenced input: PBMCs. Receptors originate from a woman under 40 in good health and CMV-seropositive.

This chain connects TRBV5-6 to TRBJ1-6, with D possibly TRBD1 on 6 matching bases. Germline V lookup: CDR1 SGHDT, CDR2 YYEEEE. This CDR3 is built from 14 residues. V lost 5 bases, J lost 9 bases, and 15 bases lay in between. CDR3 loop: CASSPRDIFSPLHF. The CDR3 DNA follows: TGTGCCAGCAGTCCCCGGGACATTTTTTCACCCCTCCACTTT.

The V and J genes are TRBV19 and TRBJ1-3; 8 bases are shared with TRBD1. This CDR3 has 17 amino acids. Trimming took 6 bases from V and 4 from J; bases not matched to a gene: 14. Per the germline V gene, CDR1 is LNHDA and CDR2 is SQIVND (reference sequence). This CDR3 reads CASRSPGQAAGGNTIYF. The DNA for the CDR3 is TGTGCCAGTAGATCCCCGGGACAGGCGGCCGGCGGAAACACCATATATTTT.

The chain combines TRBV30 with TRBJ1-1; 8 bases map to TRBD1. CDR1 and CDR2 from the germline V gene are GTSNPN and SVGIG (reference sequence). The CDR3 is 16 residues long. With 6 bases clipped from V and 1 base from J, the junction kept 13 bases outside the gene matches. This CDR3 reads CACTGTGSTGNTEAFF. CDR3 coding DNA: TGTGCCTGCACCGGGACAGGCTCAACTGGGAACACTGAAGCTTTCTTT.

The chain couples TRBV27 to TRBJ1-5; the D is unclear. V lost 0 bases to trimming and J lost 5 bases, with 32 bases between them. Per the germline V gene, CDR1 is MNHEY and CDR2 is SMNVEV (reference sequence). CDR3 length: 22 residues. CDR3 in amino acids: CASSLSWAVERQFHTVDQPQHF. CDR3 nucleotides: TGTGCCAGCAGTTTATCCTGGGCAGTAGAACGACAATTCCATACAGTCGATCAGCCCCAGCATTTT.

V usage is TRBV7-9 and J usage is TRBJ1-4; no firm D call. The germline gives CDR1 SEHNR, CDR2 FQNEAQ (reference sequence). This CDR3 has 13 residues. The V and J ends lost 5 bases and 8 bases respectively, with 12 bases between them. CDR3 protein: CASSANVEEKLFF. CDR3 bases: TGTGCCAGCAGCGCTAATGTAGAGGAAAAACTGTTTTTT.

This CDR3 is CSGLLTGRGETQYF. In DNA, the CDR3 is TGCAGCGGCCTCCTGACTGGGAGGGGAGAGACCCAGTACTTC. V gene TRBV29-1 combines with J gene TRBJ2-5, with 7 bases matching TRBD2. Germline V gene lookup returns CDR1 SQVTM and CDR2 ANQGSEA. There are 14 residues in the CDR3. V shed 7 bases and J 4 bases; nucleotides not matched to a gene: 12.

This chain links TRBV28 with TRBJ1-1, with 7 bases fitting TRBD1. The CDR3 runs to 13 residues. CDR1 is MDHEN, CDR2 SYDVKM, per germline. V was clipped by 7 bases and J by 5 bases; unmatched bases: 7. The CDR3 bases are TGTGCCAGCACCACACAGGGGCGGACTGAAGCTTTCTTT. It encodes CASTTQGRTEAFF.

The V and J genes are TRBV7-9 and TRBJ2-1, with 16 bases aligning to TRBD2. This CDR3 is 18 amino acids long. V shed 2 bases, J shed 8 bases, and the junction held 9 bases outside the gene matches. Germline CDR1 and CDR2: SEHNR and FQNEAQ (reference sequence). CDR3 amino acids: CASSLMDPGTSGRDEQFF. The CDR3 region has the DNA TGTGCCAGCAGCTTAATGGACCCTGGGACTAGCGGGAGGGATGAGCAGTTCTTC. The entire variable domain, with the rest obtained from reference TRBV7-9 and TRBJ2-1, is as follows: DTGVSQNPRHKITKRGQNVTFRCDPISEHNRLYWYRQTLGQGPEFLTYFQNEAQLEKSRLLSDRFSAERPKGSFSTLEIQRTEQGDSAMYLCASSLMDPGTSGRDEQFFGPGTRLTVL.

The rearrangement joins TRBV10-3 to TRBJ1-4; D is unresolved. Trimming shortened V by 5 bases and J by 8 bases, and 9 bases separated the two germline ends. The CDR3 contains 12 residues. Germline-derived CDR1 and CDR2 are ENHRY and SYGVKD. The CDR3 protein is CAISPSGEKLFF. For the CDR3, the DNA is TGTGCCATCAGTCCAAGCGGGGAAAAACTGTTTTTT.

The V call is TRBV4-3, the J call TRBJ1-3; D ambiguous. The germline CDR1 and CDR2 sequences are LGHNA and YSLEER. Trimming shortened V by 1 base and J by 3 bases, and 16 bases separated the two germline ends. The length of the CDR3 is 17 residues. CDR3 nucleotides: TGCGCCAGCAGCCAAGGGGCGGGCCTAGCGTTTGGAAACACCATATATTTT. Translation: CASSQGAGLAFGNTIYF.

The chain has TRBV9 and TRBJ1-4; 8 positions agree with TRBD1. Losses at the gene ends were 4 bases for V and 8 bases for J; bases not matched to a gene: 10. Germline CDR1 SGDLS, CDR2 YYNGEE. The CDR3 contains 15 residues. Here the CDR3 DNA reads TGTGCCAGCAGCCCCCGGACAGGGTGGGACGAAAAACTGTTTTTT. Its protein product is CASSPRTGWDEKLFF.

V is TRBV5-6 and J is TRBJ2-7, with TRBD1 identical over 8 bases. V dropped 4 bases and J dropped 0; count of bases not matched to a gene: 3. In germline, CDR1 is SGHDT, CDR2 YYEEEE. This CDR3 has 14 amino acids. CDR3 nucleotide sequence: TGTGCCAGCAGCGCCACAGGGGGCTCCTACGAGCAGTACTTC. This sequence encodes CASSATGGSYEQYF.

The CDR3 DNA reads as TGCGCCAGCAGCGTCGACAAGTACAATGAGCAGTTCTTC. This gives the protein CASSVDKYNEQFF. The chain uses TRBV5-1 and TRBJ2-1; D is unresolved. This CDR3 has 13 amino acids. Germline V lookup: CDR1 SGHRS, CDR2 YFSETQ. V was pared by 4 bases and J by 4 bases, with 9 bases between.

This sequence joins TRBV19 and TRBJ2-1, with 12 bases identical to TRBD2. Germline loops: CDR1 LNHDA, CDR2 SQIVND (reference sequence). Trimming at V came to 5 bases and at J to 4 bases, leaving 9 bases not matched to a gene. This CDR3 comprises 17 residues. This CDR3 is CASSSHRTSGVYNEQFF. DNA for the CDR3: TGTGCCAGTAGTTCCCATAGGACTAGCGGGGTGTACAATGAGCAGTTCTTC.